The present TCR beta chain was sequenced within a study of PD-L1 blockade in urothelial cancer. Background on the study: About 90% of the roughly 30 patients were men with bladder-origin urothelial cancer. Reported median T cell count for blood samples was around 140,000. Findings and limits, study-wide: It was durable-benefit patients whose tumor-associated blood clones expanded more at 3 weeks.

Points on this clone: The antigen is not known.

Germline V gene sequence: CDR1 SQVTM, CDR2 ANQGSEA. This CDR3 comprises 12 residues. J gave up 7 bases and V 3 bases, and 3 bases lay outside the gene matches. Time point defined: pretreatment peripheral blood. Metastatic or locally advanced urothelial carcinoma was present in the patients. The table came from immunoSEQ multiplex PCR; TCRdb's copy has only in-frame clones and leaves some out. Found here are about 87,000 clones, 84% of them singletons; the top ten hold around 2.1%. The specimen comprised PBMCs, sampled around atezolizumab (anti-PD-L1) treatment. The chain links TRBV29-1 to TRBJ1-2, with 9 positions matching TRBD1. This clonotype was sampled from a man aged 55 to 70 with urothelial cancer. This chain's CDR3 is CSVEQTGGGYTF. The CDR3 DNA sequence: TGCAGCGTTGAGCAGACAGGGGGTGGCTACACCTTC.